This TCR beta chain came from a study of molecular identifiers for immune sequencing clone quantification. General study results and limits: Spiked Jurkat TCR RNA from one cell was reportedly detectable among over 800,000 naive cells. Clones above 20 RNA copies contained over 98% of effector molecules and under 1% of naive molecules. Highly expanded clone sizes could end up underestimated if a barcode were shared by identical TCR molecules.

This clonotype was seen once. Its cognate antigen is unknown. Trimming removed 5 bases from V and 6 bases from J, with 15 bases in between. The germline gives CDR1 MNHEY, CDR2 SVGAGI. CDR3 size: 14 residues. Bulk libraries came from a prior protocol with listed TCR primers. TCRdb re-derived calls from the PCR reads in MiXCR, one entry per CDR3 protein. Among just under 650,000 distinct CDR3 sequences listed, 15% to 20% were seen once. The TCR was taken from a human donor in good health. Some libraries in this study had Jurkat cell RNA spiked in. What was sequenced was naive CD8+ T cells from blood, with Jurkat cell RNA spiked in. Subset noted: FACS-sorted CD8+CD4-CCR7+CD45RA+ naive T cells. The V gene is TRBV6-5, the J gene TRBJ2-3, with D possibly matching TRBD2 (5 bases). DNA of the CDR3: TGTGCCAGCAGTCATGGGGAGTGGACGGATACGCAGTATTTT. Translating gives CASSHGEWTDTQYF.